These 4 T cell receptor beta chains were sequenced from one sample in a study of blood T cells in healthy people across ages. The authors ran a second PCR of about 6 to 11 cycles using a sample-barcoded 5' primer and a J-beta primer mix. One entry per CDR3 protein results from TCRdb running MiXCR on the 5' RACE reads. The sample has roughly 800,000 distinct CDR3 sequences; more than 20% are singletons. These data were likewise used in another study, on T cells of mothers and their children.

Sequenced sample: blood. These receptors were collected from a boy aged 5-17 years in good health.

The genes are TRBV20-1 and TRBJ1-1, with D maybe TRBD1 (6 bases). Germline CDR1 and CDR2: DFQATT and SNEGSKA (reference sequence). The ends were cut back, 5 bases at V and 1 base at J, with 11 bases in the middle. This CDR3 region has 13 residues. CDR3: CSAVQGSNTEAFF. For the CDR3, the DNA is TGCAGTGCTGTACAGGGATCGAACACTGAAGCTTTCTTT.

The chain is built from TRBV5-1 and TRBJ2-5, with 7 nucleotides matching TRBD1. The CDR3 runs to 15 residues. V was clipped by 1 base and J by 2 bases; unmatched bases: 5. Looked up from germline, CDR1 is SGHRS and CDR2 is YFSETQ. The CDR3 is CASSLKIQGQETQYF. DNA for the CDR3: TGCGCCAGCAGCTTGAAAATACAGGGGCAAGAGACCCAGTACTTC. The variable domain in full, with the rest retrieved from reference TRBV5-1 and TRBJ2-5, is KAGVTQTPRYLIKTRGQQVTLSCSPISGHRSVSWYQQTPGQGLQFLFEYFSETQRNKGNFPGRFSGRQFSNSRSEMNVSTLELGDSALYLCASSLKIQGQETQYFGPGTRLLVL.

There are a few counts of this clonotype. J is TRBJ2-7 and V is TRBV6-6; tentatively, D is TRBD2 (6 bases). CDR1 and CDR2 (germline): MNHNY, SVGAGI (reference sequence). This CDR3 region has 13 residues. DNA of the CDR3: TGTGCTGCGGGGCAGATCGAACCCTACGAGCAGTACTTC. Its translation is CAAGQIEPYEQYF.

This sequence joins TRBV20-1 and TRBJ2-5, with D perhaps TRBD2 (6 bases). Trimming left V 4 bases short and J 2 bases short, with 11 bases between. This CDR3 has 13 residues. Per the germline V gene, CDR1 is DFQATT and CDR2 is SNEGSKA (reference sequence). The CDR3 DNA sequence: TGCAGTGCTAAAGGACTACCACAAGAGACCCAGTACTTC. It translates to CSAKGLPQETQYF.